This TCR beta chain emerged from a study of CD4 T cell repertoires in COVID-19. Study-level information: Relabeled CFSE-low cells, IL-2-expanded for about nine days, met spikes from other coronaviruses. General study findings and limits: Suggested intraclonal diversification: top SARS-CoV-2-reactive clonotypes appeared in two or three memory subsets.

A note on this clone: Its cognate antigen is unknown.

Repertoires were generated with immunoSEQ multiplex PCR, while TCRdb's copy carries only in-frame clones and drops some. Here the sample spans approximately 75,000 clones, roughly 85% being singletons. Trimming shortened V by 6 bases and J by 2 bases, and 20 bases separated the two germline ends. The germline V gene encodes CDR1 SGHKS and CDR2 YYEKEE (reference sequence). This CDR3 spans 16 amino acids. Donors had recovered from mild-to-severe COVID-19. These memory T cells were uncultured and sequenced directly after ex vivo isolation. The receptor comes from a human donor who had COVID-19. Here the sequenced sample was CD4+ T cells from peripheral blood, taken after recovery from COVID-19. The V gene is TRBV5-5, the J gene TRBJ2-5; weak D call: TRBD1 (6 bases). The CDR3 bases are TGTGCCAGCACCCCAGGGATCGGGACACCTCAAGAGACCCAGTACTTC. Amino acid sequence: CASTPGIGTPQETQYF.